These 24 T cell receptor beta chains were sequenced from one sample in a study of memory CD4+ T cells and cytomegalovirus serostatus. The method was immunoSEQ multiplex PCR; TCRdb's version includes in-frame clones alone and lacks a portion of them. The sample lists tens of thousands of clones, 76% occurring once. The sort gate was single viable CD3+CD4+CD8-CD45RO+ cells for memory CD4+ T cells. The sample consisted of memory CD4+ T cells from blood. These receptors were collected from an adult in good health and CMV-seropositive.

The rearrangement uses TRBV6-1 and TRBJ1-6; D remains unclear. Trimming shortened V by 4 bases and J by 0 bases, and 16 bases separated the two germline ends. The CDR3 has 18 amino acids. Germline loops: CDR1 MNHNS, CDR2 SASEGT. CDR3 residues: CASSVPDGWSSYNSPLHF. CDR3 nucleotides: TGTGCCAGCAGTGTCCCGGACGGATGGAGCTCCTATAATTCACCCCTCCACTTT.

This chain joins TRBV29-1 and TRBJ2-7; 11 bases fit TRBD1. Germline V gives CDR1 SQVTM, CDR2 ANQGSEA. The CDR3 length is 13 residues. V trimming: 4 bases; J trimming: 2 bases; junction bases outside the gene matches: 1. In DNA, the CDR3 is TGCAGCGTTGGGACAGGGGGCCCCTACGAGCAGTACTTC. It specifies CSVGTGGPYEQYF.

The V gene is TRBV30, the J gene TRBJ1-1, with D maybe TRBD1 (6 bases). Trimming took 1 base from V and 1 from J, leaving 19 bases between them. The CDR3 has 17 residues. The germline gives CDR1 GTSNPN, CDR2 SVGIG (reference sequence). The CDR3 sequence: CAWSGGSTGITNTEAFF. CDR3 coding DNA: TGTGCCTGGAGTGGGGGGTCTACAGGGATCACGAACACTGAAGCTTTCTTT.

This clone was observed a few times. The genes are TRBV19 and TRBJ2-2, with 11 positions matching TRBD2. The length of the CDR3 is 16 residues. The ends lost 3 bases at V and 6 bases at J; junction bases unmatched: 6. Germline CDR1 LNHDA, CDR2 SQIVND (reference sequence). The CDR3 loop is CASSIRAGLAAGELFF. CDR3 in DNA: TGTGCCAGTAGTATCCGAGCGGGACTAGCGGCCGGGGAGCTGTTTTTT.

CDR3 in amino acids: CASRRELDAETQYF. CDR3 nucleotide sequence: TGTGCCAGCAGGAGGGAGCTCGATGCGGAGACCCAGTACTTC. The gene calls are TRBV2 and TRBJ2-5; TRBD2 might be the D (5 bases). The ends were cut back, 6 bases at V and 5 bases at J, with 16 bases in the middle. CDR1 SNHLY and CDR2 FYNNEI come from the germline V gene. The CDR3 consists of 14 residues.

CDR3 residues: CASARISETQYF. CDR3 nucleotides: TGTGCCAGCGCACGGATATCGGAGACCCAGTACTTC. V usage is TRBV11-2 and J usage is TRBJ2-5; D unclear. CDR1 is SGHAT, CDR2 FQNNGV, per germline. With 8 bases removed from V and 5 bases from J, the gap between germline ends came to 12 bases. The CDR3 extends over 12 amino acids.

The rearrangement joins TRBV7-9 to TRBJ2-3, with D hard to call. CDR1 is SEHNR, CDR2 FQNEAQ, per germline (reference sequence). V was shortened by 1 base and J by 1 base, with 9 bases between the two germline ends. This CDR3 contains 15 residues. In nucleotides, the CDR3 is TGTGCCAGCAGCTTAGAAGGGTCAGGCACAGATACGCAGTATTTT. Its protein product is CASSLEGSGTDTQYF.

The V gene is TRBV28, the J gene TRBJ1-2; D is ambiguous. Germline CDR1 MDHEN, CDR2 SYDVKM. CDR3 length: 14 residues. The V gene lost 3 bases and the J gene lost 3 bases, with 11 bases spanning the gap. The CDR3 nucleotides are TGTGCCAGCAGTTTTCGAGGAAGGCACTATGGCTACACCTTC. Translating gives CASSFRGRHYGYTF.

This chain links TRBV7-8 with TRBJ2-3, with unresolved D. The germline V and J ends were trimmed by 0 bases and 10 bases, with 20 bases remaining between them. The V gene's germline CDR1 is SGHVS and CDR2 FQNEAQ. The CDR3 has 16 residues. The CDR3 DNA sequence: TGTGCCAGCAGCTTAGCGAGTAGGTATACAGAGCGAGCGCAGTATTTT. Its translation is CASSLASRYTERAQYF.

This chain links TRBV27 with TRBJ2-3; 9 bases line up with TRBD1. Germline CDR1 reads MNHEY; CDR2 reads SMNVEV (reference sequence). With 6 bases clipped from V and 1 base from J, the junction kept 11 bases outside the gene matches. The CDR3 loop spans 17 amino acids. As DNA, the CDR3 is TGTGCCAGCAGACCCCATCTGGGACAGGGAGGCACAGATACGCAGTATTTT. Amino acids: CASRPHLGQGGTDTQYF.

V usage is TRBV6-1 and J usage is TRBJ2-7; tentative D call: TRBD1 (6 bases). Trimming took off 2 bases at V and 9 bases at J, with 20 bases between the two ends. This CDR3 region has 15 residues. Germline V gives CDR1 MNHNS, CDR2 SASEGT. CDR3 residues: CASSELTGSNEGQYF. CDR3 DNA sequence: TGTGCCAGCAGTGAATTAACAGGGAGCAACGAGGGGCAGTACTTC.

The chain uses TRBV7-3 and TRBJ2-7; 8 positions match TRBD2. The CDR3 is 15 amino acids. Germline trimming cut 5 bases from V and 4 bases from J; bases unmatched to any gene: 10. CDR1 and CDR2 (germline): SGHTA, FQGTGA. Here the CDR3 reads CASSTVAGPAYEQYF. CDR3 in DNA: TGTGCCAGCAGCACCGTAGCGGGACCGGCATACGAGCAGTACTTC.

The chain is built from TRBV5-6 and TRBJ1-1; 9 nucleotides match TRBD1. The CDR3 totals 16 residues. V shed 3 bases and J 5 bases; nucleotides not matched to a gene: 11. CDR1 is SGHDT and CDR2 is YYEEEE in the germline V gene. In nucleotides, the CDR3 is TGTGCCAGCAGCTGGAAACCGACAGGGGGTAGGACTGAAGCTTTCTTT. Residues: CASSWKPTGGRTEAFF.

The chain joins TRBV5-6 to TRBJ2-5; no clear D gene. Germline assignment: CDR1 SGHDT and CDR2 YYEEEE. The CDR3 covers 17 residues. V shed 2 bases and J shed 2 bases, with 19 bases lying between them. CDR3 nucleotide sequence: TGTGCCAGCAGCTTAGGCCCCCGAACTACCTCTCAAGAGACCCAGTACTTC. Protein sequence: CASSLGPRTTSQETQYF.

The chain couples TRBV5-4 to TRBJ2-5; perhaps D is TRBD1 or TRBD2 (5 bases each). Germline lookup yields CDR1 SGHNT and CDR2 YYREEE (reference sequence). The V end lost 4 bases, the J end lost 4 bases, and 5 bases lay between the germline ends. The CDR3 runs 11 residues. CDR3 sequence: CASSGGETQYF. DNA for the CDR3: TGTGCCAGCAGCGGGGGAGAGACCCAGTACTTC.

The chain couples TRBV18 to TRBJ2-7; D may match TRBD1 or TRBD2 (5 bases each). V gave up 3 bases and J gave up 4 bases, with 13 bases separating them. This CDR3 has 14 amino acids. Germline-derived CDR1 and CDR2 are KGHSH and LQKENI. The CDR3: CASSPTGRGYEQYF. The DNA of the CDR3 is TGTGCCAGCTCACCTACGGGACGCGGGTACGAGCAGTACTTC. Variable domain in full (rest from reference TRBV18 and TRBJ2-7): NAGVMQNPRHLVRRRGQEARLRCSPMKGHSHVYWYRQLPEEGLKFMVYLQKENIIDESGMPKERFSAEFPKEGPSILRIQQVVRGDSAAYFCASSPTGRGYEQYFGPGTRLTVT.

The rearrangement uses TRBV5-1 and TRBJ2-2; 11 bases map to TRBD2. J was trimmed by 5 bases and V by 1 base; bases with no gene match: 7. The CDR3 is 17 amino acids. The germline V gene encodes CDR1 SGHRS and CDR2 YFSETQ. Here the CDR3 DNA reads TGCGCCAGCAGCTTGTTAACTAGCGGGAGCTGGACCGGGGAGCTGTTTTTT. It codes for CASSLLTSGSWTGELFF. The complete variable domain, with remaining parts taken from reference TRBV5-1 and TRBJ2-2, reads KAGVTQTPRYLIKTRGQQVTLSCSPISGHRSVSWYQQTPGQGLQFLFEYFSETQRNKGNFPGRFSGRQFSNSRSEMNVSTLELGDSALYLCASSLLTSGSWTGELFFGEGSRLTVL.

V and J are TRBV7-3 and TRBJ2-3; D uncertain. CDR1 is SGHTA, CDR2 FQGTGA, per germline. Trimming removed 1 base from V and 0 bases from J, with 5 bases in between. The CDR3 length is 14 residues. CDR3 sequence reads: CASSLSPSTDTQYF. The CDR3 coding sequence is TGTGCCAGCAGCTTAAGTCCTAGCACAGATACGCAGTATTTT.

The chain links TRBV11-2 to TRBJ2-1, with 9 bases that match TRBD1. The CDR3 totals 15 residues. Germline lookup yields CDR1 SGHAT and CDR2 FQNNGV. V shed 6 bases, J shed 4 bases, and the junction held 7 bases outside the gene matches. CDR3 bases: TGTGCCAGCAGTCCGGGACAGGGAGATTACAATGAGCAGTTCTTC. This gives the protein CASSPGQGDYNEQFF.

The chain is built from TRBV6-4 and TRBJ2-3, with D unresolved. The CDR3 has 14 residues. Per germline, CDR1 MRHNA and CDR2 SNTAGT. Trimming left V 3 bases short and J 0 bases short, with 7 bases between. CDR3 sequence reads: CASSDGHSTDTQYF. CDR3 coding DNA: TGTGCCAGCAGTGATGGGCACAGCACAGATACGCAGTATTTT.

J is TRBJ2-2 and V is TRBV6-5; D possibly uses TRBD1 or TRBD2 (5 bases each). Germline CDR1 and CDR2: MNHEY and SVGAGI. V was shortened by 6 bases and J by 7 bases, with 12 bases between the two germline ends. The CDR3 spans 13 residues. Here the CDR3 reads CASSEGNHGELFF. CDR3 DNA: TGTGCCAGCAGCGAGGGGAACCACGGGGAGCTGTTTTTT.

This clone was found once. The chain joins TRBV19 to TRBJ2-7, with D unresolved. Trimming cost V 1 base and J 4 bases, with 2 bases left between them. This CDR3 is 11 amino acids long. Germline assignment: CDR1 LNHDA and CDR2 SQIVND (reference sequence). The CDR3 protein is CASSIGYEQYF. The CDR3 coding sequence is TGTGCCAGTAGTATAGGGTACGAGCAGTACTTC.

This chain uses TRBV2 with TRBJ1-2; D may be TRBD1 (5 bases). The V end was cut by 6 bases, the J end by 3 bases, with 14 bases between. Germline V gene lookup returns CDR1 SNHLY and CDR2 FYNNEI. CDR3 length: 14 amino acids. CDR3 sequence: CASRSRGGDYGYTF. The CDR3 DNA reads as TGTGCCAGCAGATCAAGGGGAGGTGACTATGGCTACACCTTC.

The chain has TRBV2 and TRBJ1-1; maybe TRBD1 (6 bases). The length of the CDR3 is 15 residues. The V gene lost 4 bases and the J gene lost 0 bases, with 12 bases spanning the gap. The germline V gene has CDR1 SNHLY and CDR2 FYNNEI. Here the CDR3 DNA reads TGTGCCAGCAGTGTGGGGGGCACTATGAACACTGAAGCTTTCTTT. Translated, it gives CASSVGGTMNTEAFF.